These 27 T cell receptor beta chains originate from one sample sequenced in a study of CD8 T cells in Susac syndrome (dated by TCRdb to between 2018 and 2021). The library was prepared using the immunoSEQ multiplex PCR assay. RNA was extracted using the RNeasy kit, and roughly 0.5 to 1 microgram was reverse transcribed with random hexamers. The public reads were run again by TCRdb, first through fastp at Q25 and then through MiXCR, and only productive beta chains were kept. Entries that share a CDR3 protein sequence are merged under the most common genes and DNA. This sample comprises about 240,000 distinct CDR3 sequences, 90% to 97% of them detected only once. Around 0.1% of the sample goes to the ten largest clones. What was sequenced was CD4+ T cells from PBMCs. The source of these receptors is a human donor with Susac syndrome.

CDR3 nucleotides: TGTGCCAGCAGCCTCGATTACCAAGAGACCCAGTACTTC. It specifies CASSLDYQETQYF. The genes are TRBV7-9 and TRBJ2-5; D uncertain. With 5 bases removed from V and 0 bases from J, the gap between germline ends came to 7 bases. Germline loops: CDR1 SEHNR, CDR2 FQNEAQ (reference sequence). The CDR3 has 13 amino acids.

The chain uses TRBV7-9 and TRBJ1-3, with D perhaps matching TRBD1 (6 bases). This CDR3 spans 14 amino acids. V shed 8 bases and J shed 0 bases, with 11 bases lying between them. Germline CDR1 is SEHNR and CDR2 is FQNEAQ (reference sequence). In DNA, the CDR3 is TGTGCCAGCGGGCGCAGGGGCTCTGGAAACACCATATATTTT. It encodes CASGRRGSGNTIYF.

V usage is TRBV9 and J usage is TRBJ2-1, with D possibly being TRBD2 (6 bases). The CDR3 sequence is 14 residues long. V shed 0 bases and J shed 2 bases, with 6 bases lying between them. The germline V gene has CDR1 SGDLS and CDR2 YYNGEE. This CDR3 reads CASSVGLAYNEQFF. The CDR3 nucleotides read TGTGCCAGCAGCGTAGGACTAGCCTACAATGAGCAGTTCTTC.

The chain couples TRBV28 to TRBJ2-7, with D uncertain. There are 11 residues in the CDR3. Germline V lookup: CDR1 MDHEN, CDR2 SYDVKM. The V end was cut by 3 bases, the J end by 6 bases, with 6 bases between. The DNA for the CDR3 is TGTGCCAGCAGTTTTCGTAGCGAGCAGTACTTC. It codes for CASSFRSEQYF.

This clonotype was counted a single time. This rearrangement joins TRBV20-1 to TRBJ2-3, with D unresolved. The CDR3 has 12 residues. V was pared by 3 bases and J by 2 bases, with 6 bases between. Per germline, CDR1 DFQATT and CDR2 SNEGSKA (reference sequence). The CDR3 is CSARTDTDTQYF. In DNA form, the CDR3 reads TGCAGTGCTAGGACTGACACAGATACGCAGTATTTT.

In its sample, this clonotype was seen a few times. This rearrangement joins TRBV19 to TRBJ2-7; D not certain. With 4 bases removed from V and 1 base from J, the gap between germline ends came to 8 bases. There are 13 residues in the CDR3. The germline V gene has CDR1 LNHDA and CDR2 SQIVND (reference sequence). The CDR3 DNA reads as TGTGCCAGTAGTAGGAGAGATTCCTACGAGCAGTACTTC. This sequence encodes CASSRRDSYEQYF.

This rearrangement joins TRBV9 to TRBJ2-7; 10 bases map to TRBD2. The germline CDR1 and CDR2 sequences are SGDLS and YYNGEE. The V segment lost 0 bases and the J segment 3 bases; nucleotides outside the gene matches: 3. This CDR3 contains 15 residues. The CDR3 DNA follows: TGTGCCAGCAGCGTAGGGTCTAGCGGGAGCTACGAGCAGTACTTC. Amino acids: CASSVGSSGSYEQYF.

This clonotype was counted a single time. V is TRBV20-1 and J is TRBJ2-1; no clear D gene. V was clipped by 3 bases and J by 10 bases, with 7 bases between them. Germline assignment: CDR1 DFQATT and CDR2 SNEGSKA (reference sequence). This CDR3 comprises 10 residues. The CDR3, as DNA: TGCAGTGCTAGCCGGATCGAGCAGTTCTTC. Translating gives CSASRIEQFF.

The chain has TRBV4-1 and TRBJ1-4; no firm D call. CDR1 and CDR2 from the germline V gene are MGHRA and YSYEKL. V was cut by 0 bases and J by 5 bases, with 10 bases left in between. The CDR3 has 15 residues. The CDR3 DNA follows: TGCGCCAGCAGCCAAGATCGGGTCCCAAATGAAAAACTGTTTTTT. As protein: CASSQDRVPNEKLFF.

This clonotype appeared once. The chain links TRBV20-1 to TRBJ1-2; D is ambiguous. Germline V gene lookup returns CDR1 DFQATT and CDR2 SNEGSKA (reference sequence). The CDR3 length is 11 residues. Trimming stripped 5 bases from V and 5 bases from J, with 9 bases between. As DNA, the CDR3 is TGCAGTGCTCCGGACGCATATGGCTACACCTTC. Translated: CSAPDAYGYTF.

The chain employs TRBV20-1 and TRBJ1-3, with unresolved D. Germline V gives CDR1 DFQATT, CDR2 SNEGSKA (reference sequence). V lost 3 bases and J lost 2, with 11 bases in between. This CDR3 has 14 residues. The CDR3 loop is CSASASSAGNTIYF. The CDR3 DNA reads as TGCAGTGCTAGTGCCAGCAGTGCTGGAAACACCATATATTTT.

J is TRBJ2-5 and V is TRBV7-9; 8 bases are a match to TRBD2. Germline CDR1 is SEHNR and CDR2 is FQNEAQ (reference sequence). The CDR3 has 15 residues. V lost 5 bases, J lost 4 bases, and 9 bases stayed unmatched. This CDR3 reads CASSPLFGGVETQYF. CDR3 nucleotides: TGTGCCAGCAGCCCCCTTTTCGGGGGGGTAGAGACCCAGTACTTC.

The chain combines TRBV29-1 with TRBJ1-2, with 8 bases aligning to TRBD1. The V gene end was trimmed by 6 bases and the J gene end by 3 bases; junction bases not matched to a gene: 6. This CDR3 is built from 13 residues. From germline, CDR1 is SQVTM and CDR2 ANQGSEA. The chain's CDR3 is CSVGTGRDYGYTF. Here the CDR3 DNA reads TGCAGCGTCGGGACAGGAAGGGACTATGGCTACACCTTC.

The chain uses TRBV12-3 or TRBV12-4 and TRBJ1-2, with 8 bases fitting TRBD1. After removal of 8 bases from V and 8 bases from J, the junction contained 10 bases not matched to a gene. The CDR3 is made up of 13 amino acids. CDR3 region: CASCGQGLVGYTF. The DNA of the CDR3 is TGTGCCAGCTGCGGACAGGGCCTAGTAGGCTACACCTTC.

The chain couples TRBV29-1 to TRBJ2-5; 7 positions agree with TRBD1. Germline loops: CDR1 SQVTM, CDR2 ANQGSEA. Trimming at V came to 3 bases and at J to 4 bases, leaving 5 bases not matched to a gene. This CDR3 has 13 residues. In DNA, the CDR3 is TGCAGCGTTGATCCGCAGGGGGTAGAGACCCAGTACTTC. Protein sequence: CSVDPQGVETQYF. The full variable domain, with the rest looked up from reference TRBV29-1 and TRBJ2-5, is SAVISQKPSRDICQRGTSLTIQCQVDSQVTMMFWYRQQPGQSLTLIATANQGSEATYESGFVIDKFPISRPNLTFSTLTVSNMSPEDSSIYLCSVDPQGVETQYFGPGTRLLVL.

Comments on this clonotype: Mismatch with germline at one junction end may stem from a read error. V usage is TRBV7-7 and J usage is TRBJ2-5; TRBD1 might be the D (6 bases). Per the germline V gene, CDR1 is SSHAT and CDR2 is FNYEAQ (reference sequence). The CDR3 extends over 15 amino acids. CDR3 amino acids: CASSFEAGVQETQYF. DNA for the CDR3: TGTGCTAGCAGCTTCGAAGCAGGGGTTCAGGAGACCCAGTACTTC.

The V gene is TRBV9, the J gene TRBJ2-5; D gene ambiguous. CDR1 is SGDLS and CDR2 is YYNGEE in the germline V gene. V lost 5 bases and J 14 bases, leaving 16 bases between the germline ends. The CDR3 contains 11 residues. In DNA, the CDR3 is TGTGCCAGCAGAAGTATAAAATACCCTTACTTC. Translated, it gives CASRSIKYPYF.

The genes are TRBV5-1 and TRBJ2-7, with D uncertain. CDR1 SGHRS and CDR2 YFSETQ come from the germline V gene. The V and J ends lost 0 bases and 9 bases respectively, with 10 bases between them. There are 12 residues in the CDR3. The CDR3: CASSLDGFGQYF. As DNA, the CDR3 is TGCGCCAGCAGCTTGGACGGGTTCGGGCAGTACTTC.

The J gene is TRBJ2-2, the V gene TRBV29-1, with D perhaps TRBD2 (5 bases). The CDR3 loop spans 13 amino acids. CDR1 SQVTM and CDR2 ANQGSEA come from the germline V gene. Trimming cost V 1 base and J 5 bases, with 8 bases left between them. CDR3 sequence: CSVEGSGTGELFF. CDR3 sequence (DNA): TGCAGCGTTGAAGGTTCGGGGACCGGGGAGCTGTTTTTT.

The chain carries TRBV3-1 and TRBJ2-7, with D hard to call. Germline CDR1 LGHDT, CDR2 YNNKEL (reference sequence). CDR3 length: 13 residues. V lost 1 base, J lost 3 bases, and 7 bases lay in between. The CDR3 spells CASSQGHIYEQYF. For the CDR3, the DNA is TGTGCCAGCAGCCAAGGACATATCTACGAGCAGTACTTC.

The rearrangement uses TRBV7-2 and TRBJ1-5; D call uncertain. The CDR3 has 14 residues. Between the trimmed V and J ends, which lost 6 bases and 2 bases, there was a span of 11 bases. CDR1 and CDR2 from the germline V gene are SGHTA and FQGNSA. CDR3 sequence reads: CASSVLGGNQPQHF. The CDR3 DNA is TGTGCCAGCAGTGTACTTGGGGGCAATCAGCCCCAGCATTTT.

The chain carries TRBV20-1 and TRBJ2-2; 8 bases match TRBD2. Germline V gene lookup returns CDR1 DFQATT and CDR2 SNEGSKA (reference sequence). V trimming: 4 bases; J trimming: 1 base; junction bases outside the gene matches: 2. CDR3 length: 14 amino acids. Here the CDR3 DNA reads TGCAGTGCTACCCGGGAGGGGAACACCGGGGAGCTGTTTTTT. Its protein product is CSATREGNTGELFF.

J is TRBJ2-4 and V is TRBV11-2; D may be TRBD1 (5 bases). The V gene's germline CDR1 is SGHAT and CDR2 FQNNGV. This CDR3 is 15 amino acids long. V lost 5 bases, J lost 9 bases, and 20 bases lay in between. The CDR3 reads CASSTIVGHSAIQYF. The DNA of the CDR3 is TGTGCCAGCAGCACGATCGTAGGACATTCAGCCATTCAGTACTTC.

The chain carries TRBV30 and TRBJ2-2, with no clear D. The V gene lost 0 bases and the J gene lost 6 bases, with 5 bases spanning the gap. The CDR3 is 12 residues long. CDR1 is GTSNPN and CDR2 is SVGIG in the germline V gene (reference sequence). This CDR3 is CAWSVRSGELFF. CDR3 nucleotides: TGTGCCTGGAGTGTAAGGTCCGGGGAGCTGTTTTTT.

CDR3 loop: CASSPYTSYEQYF. Here the CDR3 DNA reads TGTGCCAGCAGCCCCTACACCTCCTACGAGCAGTACTTC. The chain has TRBV14 and TRBJ2-7; D is unresolved. Germline values: CDR1 SGHDN, CDR2 FVKESK. The CDR3 loop spans 13 amino acids. V lost 4 bases, J lost 0 bases, and 7 bases lay in between.

This chain connects TRBV29-1 to TRBJ2-6, with 10 nucleotides matching TRBD1. Germline V lookup: CDR1 SQVTM, CDR2 ANQGSEA. V lost 4 bases and J lost 4; bases outside the gene matches: 4. CDR3 length: 15 residues. In DNA form, the CDR3 reads TGCAGCGTTGTTCTGGACAGGGGGGGGGCCAACGTCCTGACTTTC. It encodes CSVVLDRGGANVLTF.

This clonotype was seen only once. The chain joins TRBV24-1 to TRBJ2-1; weak D call: TRBD2 (5 bases). CDR1 is KGHDR, CDR2 SFDVKD, per germline. Trimming pared 7 bases from V and 9 bases from J, leaving 15 bases between. The CDR3 consists of 13 residues. In nucleotides, the CDR3 is TGTGCCACCAGAGGGAGAACAGTGGGTGAGCAGTTCTTC. Its protein is CATRGRTVGEQFF.